The rows below give T cell receptor beta chains drawn from one sample of a study of vaccination and CD4 T cells after COVID-19. TCRdb passed the PCR reads through MiXCR, listing each CDR3 protein once. The sample has about 7,000 distinct CDR3 sequences, roughly 43% seen once. Antigens for these TCRs are unknown. Sequencing was done on a sample of CD4+ T cells from blood, cultured in vitro. The receptors here all came from a human donor in good health. Both conserved end residues are part of each CDR3. A D gene is named only where the DNA matches it firmly. Clone size appears in some rows only: once, few, many, or a class for an expanded clone.

- - TRBJ1-3 15 TRBV28 TGTGCCAGCAGTTTAATAGGGGGAGGTGGAAACACCATATATTTT CASSLIGGGGNTIYF
- - TRBJ1-1 13 TRBV7-6 TGTGCCAGCAGCTCACAGGTGAACACTGAAGCTTTCTTT CASSSQVNTEAFF
- - TRBJ1-6 15 TRBV28 TGTGCCAGCAGTTTAGATAACAGGGCCAATTCACCCCTCCACTTT CASSLDNRANSPLHF
- TRBD2 TRBJ2-6 20 TRBV27 TGTGCCAGCAGTTTTCTCCCCCCCCTAGCGGGGGAATCTGGGGCCAACGTCCTGACTTTC CASSFLPPLAGESGANVLTF
few TRBD1 TRBJ1-2 15 TRBV20-1 TGCAGTGCTAGAGAGGACAGGGGGCTTAACTATGGCTACACCTTC CSAREDRGLNYGYTF
- TRBD2 TRBJ2-3 15 TRBV7-9 TGTGCCAGCAGCACGACTAGCGGGGGCACAGATACGCAGTATTTT CASSTTSGGTDTQYF
few - TRBJ1-1 13 TRBV6-5 TGTGCCAGCAGTTACATAGGGGGCACTGAAGCTTTCTTT CASSYIGGTEAFF
few - TRBJ2-3 12 TRBV27 TGTGCCAGCAGTCCCCAAACAGATACGCAGTATTTT CASSPQTDTQYF
- TRBD1 TRBJ1-5 15 TRBV19 TGTGCCAGTAGTATGACCGGACAGGTCCACCAGCCCCAGCATTTT CASSMTGQVHQPQHF
- TRBD2 TRBJ2-3 18 TRBV5-1 TGCGCCAGCAGCTTGACCCCCGGGACTAGCGGGAGTAGGGATACGCAGTATTTT CASSLTPGTSGSRDTQYF
- TRBD1 TRBJ1-2 13 TRBV6-1 TGTGCCAGCAGTAGCGGACAGGGCTTCGGCTACACCTTC CASSSGQGFGYTF
few TRBD2 TRBJ2-7 15 TRBV6-5 TGTGCCAGCAGTTACGCTAGCGGGAGCTCCTACGAGCAGTACTTC CASSYASGSSYEQYF
few - TRBJ2-7 14 TRBV11-3 TGTGCCAGCAGCCCCGGACCAGCGGCGTACGAGCAGTACTTC CASSPGPAAYEQYF
- TRBD2 TRBJ2-3 17 TRBV11-3 TGTGCCAGCAGCTCAAGCCACGGGACTACTGCGTCAGATACGCAGTATTTT CASSSSHGTTASDTQYF
few TRBD1 TRBJ1-2 17 TRBV6-1 TGTGCCAGCAGTCCATCGGACAGGGGACCACTTAACTATGGCTACACCTTC CASSPSDRGPLNYGYTF
- - TRBJ1-1 15 TRBV5-1 TGCGCCAGCAGCTTGGAGGGCAGGAGAGGGACTGAAGCTTTCTTT CASSLEGRRGTEAFF
- TRBD1 TRBJ2-4 15 TRBV20-1 TGCAGTGCTAGGAGACAGGGGGATGCCAAAAACATTCAGTACTTC CSARRQGDAKNIQYF
- - TRBJ1-5 13 TRBV19 TGTGCCAGTAGTATACAGGGACGTCAGCCCCAGCATTTT CASSIQGRQPQHF
- TRBD2 TRBJ2-2 18 TRBV6-5 TGTGCCAGCAGTTCGGCGGGACTAGCGGGAGTGGCCACCGGGGAGCTGTTTTTT CASSSAGLAGVATGELFF
- TRBD1 TRBJ1-2 15 TRBV6-1 TGTGCCAGCAGAAGAAGACAGGGGGCGGGCTATGGCTACACCTTC CASRRRQGAGYGYTF
- - TRBJ1-3 14 TRBV20-1 TGCAGTGCTAGAACCGGGAGGGGAGCGGACACCATATATTTT CSARTGRGADTIYF
- TRBD2 TRBJ2-5 15 TRBV19 TGTGCCAGTAGTTCACGACTAGCGAGGGGGGAGACCCAGTACTTC CASSSRLARGETQYF
- - TRBJ1-2 13 TRBV7-9 TGTGCCAGCAGCCCGGGCCGAAACTATGGCTACACCTTC CASSPGRNYGYTF
- TRBD2 TRBJ2-1 15 TRBV20-1 TGCAGTGCTAGAGGGCCGGGACTCAAGGGAGGGGAGCAGTTCTTC CSARGPGLKGGEQFF
few - TRBJ1-1 13 TRBV7-6 TGTGCCAGCAGCTCACCACCGGGATCTGAAGCTTTCTTT CASSSPPGSEAFF
- - TRBJ1-6 14 TRBV19 TGTGCCAGTAGCCGGACAGCAGATAATTCACCCCTCCACTTT CASSRTADNSPLHF
- TRBD2 TRBJ2-2 14 TRBV2 TGTGCCAGCACCAGGACTAGCGGCACCGGGGAGCTGTTTTTT CASTRTSGTGELFF
few TRBD1 TRBJ2-5 14 TRBV5-4 TGTGCCAGCAGCAGACAGGGTGGAACGGAGACCCAGTACTTC CASSRQGGTETQYF
few TRBD1 TRBJ1-2 16 TRBV4-2 TGTGCCAGCAGCCAAGGATGGGACAGGGGGCCGAATGGCTACACCTTC CASSQGWDRGPNGYTF
- - TRBJ1-2 11 TRBV5-4 TGTGCCAGCAGCTCAGGTGGTGGCTACACCTTC CASSSGGGYTF
few - TRBJ1-2 15 TRBV7-2 TGTGCCAGCAGCTTCCCAGGAGGATTTAGCTATGGCTACACCTTC CASSFPGGFSYGYTF
- - TRBJ2-7 11 TRBV11-2 TGTGCCAGCAGACAGGGCTACGAGCAGTACTTC CASRQGYEQYF
- - TRBJ1-2 15 TRBV7-9 TGTGCCAGCAGCTTAACGGGGGGCGCAGGTTATGGCTACACCTTC CASSLTGGAGYGYTF
- - TRBJ2-1 11 TRBV7-2 TGTGCCAGCAGCTTAGTAGCTGAGCAGTTCTTC CASSLVAEQFF
- TRBD1 TRBJ2-7 17 TRBV15 TGTGCCACCAGCAGAGAGCGGACAGGGGCGGCGTCTTACGAGCAGTACTTC CATSRERTGAASYEQYF
- - TRBJ1-2 15 TRBV27 TGTGCCAGCAGTTTATCCCCCTGGGGGACATATGGCTACACCTTC CASSLSPWGTYGYTF
- - TRBJ2-3 14 TRBV7-6 TGTGCCAGCAGCTTATCGGCTTCTCAACATACGCAGTATTTT CASSLSASQHTQYF
few - TRBJ2-7 12 TRBV7-9 TGTGCCAGCATCGTAGGCTACTTCGAGCAGTACTTC CASIVGYFEQYF
few - TRBJ2-5 14 TRBV7-2 TGTGCCAGCAGCTCCCGCCATAGCCGAGAGACCCAGTACTTC CASSSRHSRETQYF
- - TRBJ1-5 15 TRBV6-1 TGTGCCAGCAGCCCGGACCCGGTTAGCAATCAGCCCCAGCATTTT CASSPDPVSNQPQHF
- - TRBJ2-5 16 TRBV7-2 TGTGCCAGCAGCTTAGAATTGGGCAGGGCTCAAGAGACCCAGTACTTC CASSLELGRAQETQYF
once TRBD2 TRBJ2-7 14 TRBV5-4 TGTGCCAGCAGCTTGGTAGCGGGAGCTTACGAGCAGTACTTC CASSLVAGAYEQYF
few TRBD1 TRBJ2-7 13 TRBV6-1 TGTGCCAGCAGAGAGACAGGGGTGGGCGAGCAGTACTTC CASRETGVGEQYF
- TRBD1 TRBJ2-4 17 TRBV15 TGTGCCACCAGCAGGACAGGGGAGGCTGTTGCCAAAAACATTCAGTACTTC CATSRTGEAVAKNIQYF
few - TRBJ2-2 14 TRBV6-5 TGTGCCAGCAGTTTTTTAAGGGGGGCCGGGGAGCTGTTTTTT CASSFLRGAGELFF
- - TRBJ1-4 13 TRBV6-1 TGTGCCAGCACGGCAGGCCAGGGCAGGGGACTGTTTTTT CASTAGQGRGLFF
- - TRBJ2-7 11 TRBV6-1 TGTGCCAGCAGTCTCTTTACGGAGCAGTACTTC CASSLFTEQYF
large TRBD1 TRBJ2-7 13 TRBV20-1 TGCAGTGCTCCCGGGACAGACTCCTACGAGCAGTACTTC CSAPGTDSYEQYF
- TRBD1 TRBJ1-3 15 TRBV5-5 TGTGCCAGCAGGACTCGACAGGGACCAGGAAACACCATATATTTT CASRTRQGPGNTIYF
- - TRBJ2-2 17 TRBV19 TGTGCCAGTAGTCCGTCAGGGGCCACCCGTAGGGCCGGGGAGCTGTTTTTT CASSPSGATRRAGELFF
- TRBD1 TRBJ1-1 15 TRBV11-2 TGTGCCAGCAGCTTCTGGACAGGGGCAAACACTGAAGCTTTCTTT CASSFWTGANTEAFF
- - TRBJ2-2 17 TRBV7-2 TGCGCCAGCAGCCAACAGACCCTCCCAGGGAACACCGGGGAGCTGTTTTTT CASSQQTLPGNTGELFF
- - TRBJ2-2 12 TRBV25-1 TGTGCCAGCCGGACTGGCGCCGGGGAGCTGTTTTTT CASRTGAGELFF
- - TRBJ2-1 13 TRBV6-1 TGTGCCCCTCAGGAGGCAGAGGGCAATGAGCAGTTCTTC CAPQEAEGNEQFF
- TRBD1 TRBJ1-2 15 TRBV2 TGTGCCAGCAGGGAGGGGACAGGGCCAAACTATGGCTACACCTTC CASREGTGPNYGYTF
few - TRBJ1-2 12 TRBV6-1 TGTGCCAGCAGTGAACTCCACTATGGCTACACCTTC CASSELHYGYTF
- TRBD2 TRBJ2-7 17 TRBV20-1 TGCAGTGCTAGAAGAGCGGGGGGTTTCCATTGGGTCTACGAGCAGTACTTC CSARRAGGFHWVYEQYF
- - TRBJ2-1 11 TRBV2 TGTGCCAGCAGGCGGACGGGCGAGCAGTTCTTC CASRRTGEQFF
- - TRBJ2-3 12 TRBV12-3/TRBV12-4 TGTGCCAGCAGTTCGTACACAGATACGCAGTATTTT CASSSYTDTQYF
large TRBD2 TRBJ2-7 18 TRBV7-2 TGTGCCAGCAGCTTAGCGTTGGGACTAGCGGGAGTCGGCAACGAGCAGTACTTC CASSLALGLAGVGNEQYF